Listed here is a single T cell receptor beta chain. This clonotype was recorded at least ten times. The target of this receptor is not known. A read error may produce the germline difference seen at one junction end. This sample is drawn from a study of neurological immune-mediated disorders (dated by TCRdb to between 2018 and 2021). For the study in its entirety: Of the approximately 34 multiple sclerosis patients, some 31 had relapsing-remitting MS and 3 had secondary progressive MS. The study compared peripheral blood TCR-beta repertoires of HTLV-I-associated myelopathy (HAM/TSP) patients, multiple sclerosis patients and healthy controls using UMI-based sequencing. Alongside PBMC samples, the set of 80 to 130 TCR-beta libraries contained longitudinal samples, technical triplicates, and paired CD4+ and CD8+ T-cell subsets that had been sorted. The cohort was made up of 65 to 75 subjects, consisting of around 15 HAM/TSP patients, 34 multiple sclerosis patients and 20 healthy controls. Points the paper makes about the study in general: In a phylogenetic analysis, the repertoires of 18 out of 34 MS patients fell into a single cluster of related CDR3 sequences, pointing to a possible signature at the repertoire level. TCR clonal expansion was greatest in HAM/TSP patients and smallest in MS patients, who ranked below even healthy controls. The MS cluster was not associated with any clinical or MRI features, and the authors stated that larger cohorts are needed. Expanded clones from different subjects shared no identical CDR3 amino acid sequences, which suggests that TCR-beta repertoires were private in all groups.

cDNA was synthesized by template-switch 5'RACE using a primer with a 10-nucleotide random unique molecular identifier that tagged each TCR transcript. Every sequencing run covered 15-18 subjects and yielded more than 200 million TCR-beta sequences. The RNeasy kit was used for extraction of total RNA. The KAPA Real-time Library Amplification kit was used to amplify TCR-beta VDJ regions with primers targeting the TCR constant region and the 5'RACE anchor. Sample indexes and Illumina adaptors were added in a first PCR, and a second PCR then increased library yield. After Ampure bead purification, the roughly 650 bp TCR product was size-selected on a 2% E-gel SizeSelection system. Library quality was checked on a Bioanalyzer, concentration was measured with Qubit, and libraries were quantified with the Kapa Library Quantification kit before pooling. An Illumina HiSeq 2500 sequenced the libraries paired-end 2 x 150 bp. To increase sequence diversity, 25-30% phiX was spiked into each library pool. The authors' analysis ran thus. Quality-filtered reads were processed with the UMI-based MiGEC pipeline, and over 85% of raw TCR sequences were removed by the MiGEC pipeline during error correction. VDJ genes were aligned to IMGT germline references, and clonotypes were defined by unique CDR3 amino acid sequence plus V-J genes. VDJtools evaluated clonal expansion, Shannon diversity and CDR3 relatedness (CalcPairwiseDistances, ClusterSamples); CLCbio workbench built phylogenetic trees. Clones with at least 8 unique UMIs were defined as expanded, with this threshold being based on coefficient-of-variation modelling across technical triplicates. TCRdb itself trimmed the public reads at Q25 with fastp, ran MiXCR and retained productive beta chains. Every entry covers one CDR3 protein and lists the most common genes and DNA from its rows. The V and J calls and clone size come from TCRdb's table, not from the authors' own analysis. The sample includes approximately 60,000 distinct CDR3 sequences, with approximately 4.1% observed a single time. The top ten clonotypes cover more than 2.5% of the sample.

The CDR3 measures 15 amino acids from cysteine to phenylalanine. Only the CDR3 portion is preserved as DNA: 45 bases, with reading frame beginning at the first base. The germline V gene (reference sequence) specifies SEHNR as CDR1 and FQNEAQ as CDR2. For the unsorted PBMC libraries, 2 million PBMCs were stored in RNAlater at -80 degrees C until RNA extraction and were used to generate the libraries. The multiple sclerosis patients were enrolled in a US clinical protocol that evaluated disease progression with magnetic resonance imaging. Peripheral blood underwent Ficoll-Hypaque density gradient centrifugation to isolate PBMCs, which were then cryopreserved in liquid nitrogen.

This TCR derives from a man between 50 and 59 years old with multiple sclerosis. Sequenced input: PBMCs. In this chain, TRBV7-9 is recombined with TRBJ1-6; the D gene lacks a confident call. The nucleotide sequence is given as TGTGCCAGCAGCTTAGTGGCAGCCAGTAATTCACCCCTCAACTTT. Its coded protein is CASSLVAASNSPLNF.